The present TCR beta chain was sequenced within a study of cytomegalovirus exposure and HLA in healthy donors. For the study at large: A prior study identified approximately 120 million unique TCR beta sequences from about 179 million T cells. Study-level findings and limits: TCR beta chain V- and J-gene trimming was linked, in a later analysis, to a missense variant in DCLRE1C. In a later analysis, compared with equally common non-associated chains, HLA-associated beta chains were more expanded.

Healthy bone marrow donors made up the donor group. This clone has only a few counts. The antigen remains undetermined. A multiplex PCR was run with 60 Vbeta primers and 13 Jbeta primers. Method: immunoSEQ multiplex PCR; TCRdb's copy keeps in-frame clones and lacks some. The sample lists about 94,000 clones, roughly 80% occurring once. Germline lookup yields CDR1 PRHDT and CDR2 FYEKMQ (reference sequence). CDR3 size: 18 residues. V shed 5 bases and J shed 3 bases, with 22 bases lying between them. This TCR was sampled from a woman in her fifties or sixties in good health and CMV-seronegative. Sequencing was done on a sample of PBMCs. The rearrangement links TRBV13 to TRBJ2-2; TRBD2 is a possible D gene (6 bases). The CDR3 here is CASSANYFSGLDTGELFF. CDR3 nucleotide sequence: TGTGCCAGCAGCGCCAACTACTTTAGCGGTCTGGACACCGGGGAGCTGTTTTTT. The entire variable domain, with the rest obtained from reference TRBV13 and TRBJ2-2, is as follows: AAGVIQSPRHLIKEKRETATLKCYPIPRHDTVYWYQQGPGQDPQFLISFYEKMQSDKGSIPDRFSAQQFSDYHSELNMSSLELGDSALYFCASSANYFSGLDTGELFFGEGSRLTVL.